Each of the 3 T cell receptor beta chains below was sequenced from the same sample in a study of blood T cell repertoires in COVID-19. This table comes from immunoSEQ multiplex PCR, and its TCRdb copy is limited to in-frame clones, with some not included. Of about 34,000 clones listed, 75% to 80% are singletons. The sequenced sample was peripheral blood. These receptors were obtained from a human donor in a cohort sampled during active COVID-19.

The V call is TRBV5-6, the J call TRBJ1-2, with 8 nucleotides matching TRBD1. Germline V lookup: CDR1 SGHDT, CDR2 YYEEEE. The V gene end was trimmed by 5 bases and the J gene end by 5 bases; junction bases not matched to a gene: 5. The CDR3 covers 13 residues. The CDR3 bases are TGTGCCAGCAGACCCCAGGGGGCGTATGGCTACACCTTC. It encodes CASRPQGAYGYTF.

The V call is TRBV6-5, the J call TRBJ1-1, with 7 bases matching TRBD1. With 5 bases clipped from V and 2 bases from J, the junction kept 8 bases outside the gene matches. This CDR3 contains 15 residues. CDR1 is MNHEY, CDR2 SVGAGI, per germline. CDR3 region: CASSPTGKGNTEAFF. CDR3 DNA: TGTGCCAGCAGTCCGACAGGGAAGGGCAACACTGAAGCTTTCTTT.

This sequence joins TRBV13 and TRBJ2-5; 9 positions match TRBD2. The CDR3 totals 14 residues. V was pared by 4 bases and J by 2 bases, with 2 bases of the junction left unmatched. Germline V gene lookup returns CDR1 PRHDT and CDR2 FYEKMQ (reference sequence). CDR3 residues: CASSWSGGQETQYF. DNA of the CDR3: TGTGCCAGCAGCTGGAGCGGGGGGCAAGAGACCCAGTACTTC.